Presented here are 14 T cell receptor beta chains from one specimen sequenced in a study of response to subunit inactivated influenza vaccine. TCRdb re-called the RT-PCR reads with MiXCR, one entry per CDR3 protein. The sample has hundreds of thousands of distinct CDR3 sequences, around 14% seen once. The input for sequencing was PBMCs from blood, taken 14 days before vaccination. The receptors were sampled from a man in his fifties who received an inactivated influenza vaccine.

The gene calls are TRBV2 and TRBJ1-2, with 7 bases aligning to TRBD1. The V gene end was trimmed by 3 bases and the J gene end by 3 bases; junction bases not matched to a gene: 7. The CDR3 contains 15 residues. Germline V gene sequence: CDR1 SNHLY, CDR2 FYNNEI. CDR3 sequence reads: CASSEGGRGDYGYTF. The CDR3 DNA is TGTGCCAGCAGTGAGGGGGGCAGGGGGGACTATGGCTACACCTTC.

This clonotype was picked up a small number of times. The chain is built from TRBV14 and TRBJ1-1, with no clear D. V was pared by 4 bases and J by 0 bases, with 12 bases between. Germline lookup yields CDR1 SGHDN and CDR2 FVKESK. The CDR3 loop spans 15 amino acids. CDR3 amino acids: CASSRGSNLNTEAFF. DNA of the CDR3: TGTGCCAGCAGCCGAGGGTCCAATTTGAACACTGAAGCTTTCTTT.

This chain joins TRBV12-3 or TRBV12-4 and TRBJ1-5; D is unclear. The CDR3 consists of 13 residues. Trimming stripped 3 bases from V and 3 bases from J, with 6 bases between. For the CDR3, the DNA is TGTGCCAGCAGTTTTACAGACAATCAGCCCCAGCATTTT. Its translation is CASSFTDNQPQHF.

This clonotype was found many times. V gene TRBV5-1 combines with J gene TRBJ2-3; D call uncertain. CDR1 is SGHRS and CDR2 is YFSETQ in the germline V gene. CDR3 length: 15 residues. Trimming removed 0 bases from V and 3 bases from J, with 11 bases in between. The CDR3 protein is CASSLARVRTDTQYF. In DNA form, the CDR3 reads TGCGCCAGCAGCTTGGCAAGGGTCAGAACAGATACGCAGTATTTT. Using reference TRBV5-1 and TRBJ2-3 for the parts outside the CDR3, the full variable domain is KAGVTQTPRYLIKTRGQQVTLSCSPISGHRSVSWYQQTPGQGLQFLFEYFSETQRNKGNFPGRFSGRQFSNSRSEMNVSTLELGDSALYLCASSLARVRTDTQYFGPGTRLTVL.

There are many counts of this clonotype. The gene calls are TRBV7-9 and TRBJ1-5, with 11 bases matching TRBD1. This CDR3 spans 15 amino acids. Trimming removed 1 base from V and 7 bases from J; junction bases left unmatched: 3. CDR1 SEHNR and CDR2 FQNEAQ come from the germline V gene (reference sequence). The CDR3 here is CASSLGTGGSQPQHF. Written as DNA, the CDR3 is TGTGCCAGCAGCTTAGGGACAGGGGGCAGCCAGCCCCAGCATTTT.

This chain links TRBV18 with TRBJ2-5; no firm D call. The CDR3 sequence is 13 residues long. Looked up from germline, CDR1 is KGHSH and CDR2 is LQKENI. Trimming took off 6 bases at V and 2 bases at J, with 10 bases between the two ends. The CDR3 bases are TGTGCCAGCTCCGCCAAACTACAAGAGACCCAGTACTTC. Its protein product is CASSAKLQETQYF.

This clonotype was counted only a few times. The chain employs TRBV6-1 and TRBJ2-7, with D tentatively TRBD1 (6 bases). The CDR3 totals 15 residues. Germline CDR1 is MNHNS and CDR2 is SASEGT. Between the trimmed V and J ends, which lost 6 bases and 2 bases, there was a span of 17 bases. The CDR3 coding sequence is TGTGCCAGCAGCCACGACAGGCAGCCTACCTACGAGCAGTACTTC. Its translation: CASSHDRQPTYEQYF.

The DNA of the CDR3 is TGTGCCAGCAGCCGACCCCGCCCCGACGAGCAGTACTTC. This codes for CASSRPRPDEQYF. The chain has TRBV7-2 and TRBJ2-7; D uncertain. CDR3 length: 13 amino acids. In germline, CDR1 is SGHTA, CDR2 FQGNSA. Trimming removed 5 bases from V and 5 bases from J, with 13 bases in between. Using reference TRBV7-2 and TRBJ2-7 for the parts outside the CDR3, the full variable domain is GAGVSQSPSNKVTEKGKDVELRCDPISGHTALYWYRQSLGQGLEFLIYFQGNSAPDKSGLPSDRFSAERTGGSVSTLTIQRTQQEDSAVYLCASSRPRPDEQYFGPGTRLTVT.

This clonotype has just a few counts. The chain uses TRBV28 and TRBJ2-5; D is undetermined. Germline V CDR1 and CDR2: MDHEN, SYDVKM. The CDR3 spans 13 residues. The ends were cut back, 1 base at V and 10 bases at J, with 13 bases in the middle. The CDR3 region has the DNA TGTGCCAGCAGTTTATATCTCGGCAGCGACCAGTACTTC. This translates into CASSLYLGSDQYF.

A few counts support this clonotype. Compared with germline, one end of the junction differs, possibly owing to a read error. The rearrangement uses TRBV7-2 and TRBJ2-3; 15 bases are a match to TRBD2. This CDR3 contains 17 residues. Germline lookup yields CDR1 SGHTA and CDR2 FQGNSA. The CDR3 bases are TGTGCCAGCAGCCCAATCCGGACTAGCGGGAGGGGGAATACACAGTATTTT. Translation gives CASSPIRTSGRGNTQYF.

The chain combines TRBV29-1 with TRBJ1-2; D not resolved. The V and J ends lost 4 bases and 2 bases respectively, with 8 bases between them. The length of the CDR3 is 12 residues. Germline loops: CDR1 SQVTM, CDR2 ANQGSEA. The CDR3 loop is CSVGLLNYGYTF. Written as DNA, the CDR3 is TGCAGCGTTGGTCTGCTAAACTATGGCTACACCTTC.

Only one count was recorded for this clonotype. The chain has TRBV20-1 and TRBJ2-7; 11 positions agree with TRBD2. J gave up 4 bases and V 3 bases, and 5 bases lay outside the gene matches. This CDR3 has 14 residues. Germline values: CDR1 DFQATT, CDR2 SNEGSKA (reference sequence). Here the CDR3 DNA reads TGCAGTGCTAGGGGGGGACTAGCGGTTTACGAGCAGTACTTC. Translated, it gives CSARGGLAVYEQYF.

The genes are TRBV7-2 and TRBJ2-7; weak D call: TRBD1 (5 bases). Germline V lookup: CDR1 SGHTA, CDR2 FQGNSA. V was shortened by 5 bases and J by 5 bases, with 22 bases between the two germline ends. This CDR3 comprises 16 residues. The CDR3 DNA reads TGTGCCAGCAGCCTTTCGGTGACAGCCCCCTCGAACGAGCAGTACTTC. The encoded protein is CASSLSVTAPSNEQYF.

The table lists this clonotype with a few counts. The gene calls are TRBV28 and TRBJ2-7; possibly TRBD1 for D (5 bases). Germline assignment: CDR1 MDHEN and CDR2 SYDVKM. The ends were cut back, 3 bases at V and 1 base at J, with 13 bases in the middle. This CDR3 contains 15 residues. The CDR3 reads CASSFIGAESYEQYF. The DNA of the CDR3 is TGTGCCAGCAGTTTTATAGGGGCGGAGTCCTACGAGCAGTACTTC.